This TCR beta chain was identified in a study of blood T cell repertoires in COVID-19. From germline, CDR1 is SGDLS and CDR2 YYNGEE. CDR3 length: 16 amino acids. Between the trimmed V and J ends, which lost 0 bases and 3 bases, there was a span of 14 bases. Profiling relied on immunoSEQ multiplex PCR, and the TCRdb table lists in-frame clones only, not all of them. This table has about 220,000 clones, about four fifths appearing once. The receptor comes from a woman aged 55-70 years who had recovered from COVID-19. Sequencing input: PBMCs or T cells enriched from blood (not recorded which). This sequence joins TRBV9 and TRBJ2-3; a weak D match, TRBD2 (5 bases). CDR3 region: CASSVALLEETDTQYF. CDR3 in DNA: TGTGCCAGCAGCGTAGCTCTCCTGGAGGAAACAGATACGCAGTATTTT.